Listed below are T cell receptor beta chains from one sample, sequenced in a study of a mutant IDH1 vaccine in newly diagnosed glioma. The repertoire was sequenced with immunoSEQ multiplex PCR; TCRdb's copy has only in-frame clones and lacks some. The sample shows some 80,000 clones, around 85% of them seen only once. Their target antigens are unknown. The sample here was PBMCs, taken from a glioma patient whose treatment included an IDH1 peptide vaccine. The receptors stem from a woman aged 50 to 60 with glioma. Both conserved end residues are part of each CDR3. A D gene is named only where the DNA matches it firmly. Some rows have no size entry. The others give once, few or many, or a class for an expanded clone.

cdr3_aa | cdr3_nt | j_call | d_call | clone_size | v_call
CASSLGAEAPLHF | TGTGCCAGCAGCTTGGGGGCTGAGGCTCCCCTCCACTTT | TRBJ1-6 | - | - | TRBV5-4
CASSLQGLGTDTQYF | TGCGCCAGCAGCTTACAGGGTCTGGGCACAGATACGCAGTATTTT | TRBJ2-3 | - | - | TRBV5-1
CASSGSRGTEAFF | TGTGCCAGCAGTGGTTCGCGGGGGACTGAAGCTTTCTTT | TRBJ1-1 | - | - | TRBV2
CASSSPGQSAEQYF | TGTGCCAGCAGTTCGCCGGGACAGTCGGCCGAGCAGTACTTC | TRBJ2-7 | TRBD1 | - | TRBV28
CAISAPAAARYEQYF | TGTGCCATCAGCGCGCCGGCAGCCGCCCGTTACGAGCAGTACTTC | TRBJ2-7 | - | - | TRBV10-3
CASSAKGGNTEAFF | TGCGCCAGCAGCGCAAAGGGCGGGAACACTGAAGCTTTCTTT | TRBJ1-1 | - | - | TRBV10-2
CASSYSGETMPQHF | TGTGCCAGCAGTTACTCAGGGGAGACGATGCCCCAGCATTTT | TRBJ1-5 | - | - | TRBV6-5
CASSLAGEANEQFF | TGTGCCAGCAGTTTAGCGGGAGAAGCCAATGAGCAGTTCTTC | TRBJ2-1 | TRBD2 | - | TRBV27
CATRDVGGTDTQYF | TGTGCCACCCGGGACGTCGGGGGCACAGATACGCAGTATTTT | TRBJ2-3 | - | - | TRBV6-1
CASSYSTGETYNEQFF | TGTGCCAGCAGTTACTCGACAGGGGAAACCTACAATGAGCAGTTCTTC | TRBJ2-1 | TRBD1 | - | TRBV6-5
CASTPPQGPEAFF | TGTGCCAGCACCCCCCCCCAGGGACCTGAAGCTTTCTTT | TRBJ1-1 | - | - | TRBV28
CASSFYTDTQYF | TGTGCCAGCAGCTTCTACACAGATACGCAGTATTTT | TRBJ2-3 | - | - | TRBV7-3
CASSLQGRETQYF | TGCGCCAGCAGCTTGCAGGGTAGAGAGACCCAGTACTTC | TRBJ2-5 | - | - | TRBV5-1
CASSLAPGELFF | TGTGCCAGCAGTCTAGCCCCCGGGGAGCTGTTTTTT | TRBJ2-2 | - | few | TRBV2
CASSQDQGTQYF | TGTGCCAGCAGTCAGGATCAAGGGACCCAGTACTTC | TRBJ2-5 | - | - | TRBV11-2
CASGYLGGPEGQYF | TGTGCCAGCGGGTACCTAGGGGGCCCCGAGGGGCAGTATTTT | TRBJ2-3 | TRBD1 | - | TRBV27
CASSTRGAGPEAFF | TGTGCCAGCAGTACCCGGGGGGCTGGTCCTGAAGCTTTCTTT | TRBJ1-1 | - | - | TRBV6-6
CASSQRGRERDEQFF | TGTGCCAGCAGTCAGAGAGGGAGGGAAAGAGATGAGCAGTTCTTC | TRBJ2-1 | TRBD2 | - | TRBV27
CASSGTEGYSEQYF | TGTGCCAGCAGTGGGACAGAAGGTTACAGCGAGCAGTACTTC | TRBJ2-7 | TRBD1 | - | TRBV28
CSVGRLTSTDTQYF | TGCAGCGTTGGAAGACTTACTAGCACAGATACGCAGTATTTT | TRBJ2-3 | - | few | TRBV29-1
CASSHSDGGYEQYF | TGCGCCAGCAGCCACTCGGACGGGGGCTACGAGCAGTACTTC | TRBJ2-7 | - | - | TRBV4-1
CASSVGTGGNEKLFF | TGTGCCAGCAGCGTAGGGACAGGGGGAAATGAAAAACTGTTTTTT | TRBJ1-4 | TRBD1 | - | TRBV9
CASSSPGQQETQYF | TGCGCCAGCAGCTCGCCGGGACAGCAAGAGACCCAGTACTTC | TRBJ2-5 | TRBD1 | - | TRBV5-1
CASSQDEQRETQYF | TGTGCCAGCAGCCAAGATGAACAGCGAGAGACCCAGTACTTC | TRBJ2-5 | - | - | TRBV4-2
CASSPYRVVAGNTGELFF | TGTGCCAGCAGCCCATATAGGGTGGTAGCGGGGAACACCGGGGAGCTGTTTTTT | TRBJ2-2 | TRBD2 | once | TRBV7-8
CASSHGRLAGSVHYSYNEQFF | TGCGCCAGCAGCCACGGGAGGCTAGCGGGATCCGTACACTACTCCTACAATGAGCAGTTCTTC | TRBJ2-1 | TRBD2 | - | TRBV4-1
CASSSGTSGANEQFF | TGCGCCAGCAGCTCAGGGACTAGCGGGGCCAATGAGCAGTTCTTC | TRBJ2-1 | TRBD2 | - | TRBV5-1
CATRSPPESSYNEQFF | TGTGCCACCAGAAGCCCCCCCGAAAGCTCCTACAATGAGCAGTTCTTC | TRBJ2-1 | - | - | TRBV15
CASSETGSGYEQYF | TGTGCCAGCAGTGAGACAGGATCAGGCTACGAGCAGTACTTC | TRBJ2-7 | - | - | TRBV6-6
CASRPGRARTGELFF | TGTGCCAGCAGGCCCGGGAGGGCCCGCACCGGGGAGCTGTTTTTT | TRBJ2-2 | TRBD2 | - | TRBV7-6